This TCR beta chain was sequenced during a study of early T cells in non-severe SARS-CoV-2 infection. The wider study: The study sequenced bulk RNA from unsorted whole blood, with chains unpaired. Study results and limitations: VDJdb-based annotation leaned toward anti-spike CD8 responses and missed private and CD4 specificities.

CDR1 LNHDA and CDR2 SQIVND come from the germline V gene (reference sequence). The CDR3 extends over 15 amino acids. V was cut by 5 bases and J by 0 bases, with 11 bases left in between. This clonotype was seen only a few times. The antigen is not known. Individual cDNA molecules carried attached unique molecular identifiers. Via MiXCR, TCRdb re-called the 5' RACE reads, giving one row per CDR3 protein. The data hold just over 65,000 distinct CDR3 sequences, with roughly an eighth observed a single time. The sequence was collected from an adult who was a healthcare worker with PCR-confirmed SARS-CoV-2 infection or an uninfected control (not recorded which). Sequences were obtained from whole blood. The V gene is TRBV19, the J gene TRBJ1-5; D gene ambiguous. The DNA of the CDR3 is TGTGCCAGTAGTGTACAGATTTTTAGCAATCAGCCCCAGCATTTT. Its protein is CASSVQIFSNQPQHF.